The 22 T cell receptor beta chains listed next were all sequenced from one sample in a study of shared clonotypes between healthy human individuals. Sequenced by immunoSEQ multiplex PCR; TCRdb stores in-frame clones only, minus some. Of approximately 500,000 clones in the sample, 65% to 85% were seen once. The sample taken for sequencing was PBMCs. The receptors were sampled from a woman between 40 and 50 years old in good health. Some clones in this sample may be carry-over from other donors' samples.

This clone came up a few times. The J gene is TRBJ1-1, the V gene TRBV10-3, with 8 nucleotides matching TRBD1. The trim removed 5 bases at V and 3 bases at J, leaving 5 bases unmatched. The CDR3 covers 14 residues. CDR1 and CDR2 (germline): ENHRY, SYGVKD. The CDR3, as DNA: TGTGCCATCAGTCGGACAGGGATTGACACTGAAGCTTTCTTT. Translating it yields CAISRTGIDTEAFF.

This chain joins TRBV11-2 and TRBJ2-3; TRBD2 aligns across 11 bases. The CDR3 length is 19 residues. Losses at the gene ends were 0 bases for V and 4 bases for J; bases not matched to a gene: 12. CDR1 SGHAT and CDR2 FQNNGV come from the germline V gene. DNA for the CDR3: TGTGCCAGCAGCTTAGATCCGGGGCTAGCGGGAGGACATGCAGATACGCAGTATTTT. It translates to CASSLDPGLAGGHADTQYF. The variable domain in full, completed from reference TRBV11-2 and TRBJ2-3, reads EAGVAQSPRYKIIEKRQSVAFWCNPISGHATLYWYQQILGQGPKLLIQFQNNGVVDDSQLPKDRFSAERLKGVDSTLKIQPAKLEDSAVYLCASSLDPGLAGGHADTQYFGPGTRLTVL.

As DNA, the CDR3 is TGTGCCAGCAGTTACGGGACTAGCGGGAGGGAGCAGTACTTC. This sequence encodes CASSYGTSGREQYF. V and J are TRBV6-5 and TRBJ2-7, with 15 bases aligning to TRBD2. V shed 2 bases and J 7 bases; nucleotides not matched to a gene: 0. Germline V CDR1 and CDR2: MNHEY, SVGAGI. The CDR3 runs 14 residues.

The chain links TRBV6-6 to TRBJ1-1; TRBD1 aligns across 7 bases. The CDR3 consists of 16 residues. V lost 6 bases, J lost 1 base, and 11 bases stayed unmatched. The germline gives CDR1 MNHNY, CDR2 SVGAGI (reference sequence). CDR3 nucleotides: TGTGCCAGCAGCCCCTCACCGGGACAGCCGAACACTGAAGCTTTCTTT. Translating it yields CASSPSPGQPNTEAFF.

This clone showed up just a few times. The chain employs TRBV4-3 and TRBJ2-5, with a tentative D call TRBD2 (5 bases). The J call could be wrong; TRBJ2-7 is a better fit for the DNA end. The CDR3 totals 15 residues. Germline CDR1 LGHNA, CDR2 YSLEER. The CDR3 sequence: CASSQESGEYYEQYF. The CDR3 DNA sequence: TGCGCCAGCAGCCAAGAGAGCGGCGAGTACTACGAGCAGTACTTC.

Regarding this clone: A far larger clone is one base from this, pointing to a likely read error. The chain is built from TRBV5-1 and TRBJ2-2; 8 bases fit TRBD2. Germline values: CDR1 SGHRS, CDR2 YFSETQ. The CDR3 is 15 amino acids. CDR3 DNA sequence: TGCGCCAGCAGCTTGGTAGCGGGAAAGGCCGGGGAGCTGCTTTTT. Its translation: CASSLVAGKAGELLF. Looking up the rest from reference TRBV5-1 and TRBJ2-2 gives the full variable domain: KAGVTQTPRYLIKTRGQQVTLSCSPISGHRSVSWYQQTPGQGLQFLFEYFSETQRNKGNFPGRFSGRQFSNSRSEMNVSTLELGDSALYLCASSLVAGKAGELLFGEGSRLTVL.

Concerning this clone itself: This same CDR3 is encoded by further DNA sequences in the sample. The J gene is TRBJ1-2, the V gene TRBV28; D gene ambiguous. Germline CDR1 MDHEN, CDR2 SYDVKM. V shed 2 bases and J shed 5 bases, with 3 bases lying between them. The CDR3 is 11 residues long. For the CDR3, the DNA is TGTGCCAGCAGTTTAGATTATGGCTACACCTTC. Translation: CASSLDYGYTF.

Points on this clone: A far larger clone differs by one base, so this is likely a read error. Different DNA sequences within this sample yield the same CDR3. This chain connects TRBV27 to TRBJ2-3, with TRBD2 as a possible D gene (5 bases). CDR1 and CDR2 from the germline V gene are MNHEY and SMNVEV (reference sequence). This CDR3 comprises 15 residues. The germline V and J ends were trimmed by 6 bases and 0 bases, with 13 bases remaining between them. The CDR3 spells CASRISGFSTDTQYF. The CDR3 DNA follows: TGTGCCAGCAGGATAAGCGGATTCAGCACAGATACGCAGTATTTT.

The CDR3 nucleotides are TGTGCCAGTAGTATGGCGGGAGCGGTAAATGAGCAGTTCTTC. Its protein is CASSMAGAVNEQFF. V gene TRBV19 combines with J gene TRBJ2-1, with 7 bases identical to TRBD2. The length of the CDR3 is 14 residues. CDR1 is LNHDA and CDR2 is SQIVND in the germline V gene (reference sequence). J gave up 7 bases and V 3 bases, and 6 bases lay outside the gene matches.

The V and J genes are TRBV15 and TRBJ1-1, with 7 bases fitting TRBD1. Germline assignment: CDR1 LNHNV and CDR2 YYDKDF (reference sequence). V was clipped by 1 base and J by 8 bases; unmatched bases: 7. The CDR3 consists of 14 residues. The CDR3, as DNA: TGTGCCACCAGCAGAGGTCAGGGGGTGTCAGAAGCTTTCTTT. This translates into CATSRGQGVSEAFF.

The chain recombines TRBV10-3 with TRBJ1-2; D call uncertain. The CDR3 contains 14 residues. CDR1 ENHRY and CDR2 SYGVKD come from the germline V gene. V was trimmed by 10 bases and J by 0 bases, leaving 15 bases between them. The CDR3: CATKRVGSNYGYTF. CDR3 coding DNA: TGTGCCACAAAAAGGGTAGGGTCTAACTATGGCTACACCTTC.

The chain combines TRBV5-1 with TRBJ2-7, with 7 nucleotides matching TRBD1. In germline, CDR1 is SGHRS, CDR2 YFSETQ. The CDR3 has 15 amino acids. The trim removed 2 bases at V and 6 bases at J, leaving 11 bases unmatched. In DNA, the CDR3 is TGCGCCAGCAGCTTCGATGGGACAGCCTCTTTCGAGCAGTACTTC. As protein: CASSFDGTASFEQYF.

The rearrangement joins TRBV18 to TRBJ2-1; TRBD1 agrees at 10 bases. Germline loops: CDR1 KGHSH, CDR2 LQKENI. J lost 8 bases, V lost 8 bases, and 9 bases had no gene match. This CDR3 is 14 amino acids long. The CDR3 coding sequence is TGTGCCAGCGCGGGGACAGGGGTATTGGATGAGCAGTTCTTC. Protein sequence: CASAGTGVLDEQFF.

In regard to this clone: This likely stems from a read error, as it lies one base from a far larger clone. The sample holds other DNA sequences that translate to the same CDR3. The chain joins TRBV10-3 to TRBJ1-1; D unclear. The CDR3 runs to 13 residues. Germline V CDR1 and CDR2: ENHRY, SYGVKD. The CDR3 reads CAIRLYANTEAFF. The DNA for the CDR3 is TGTGCCATCAGACTGTACGCGAACACCGAAGCTTTCTTT.

A word on this clone: A far more abundant clone sits one base away, making this likely a read error. The chain combines TRBV4-1 with TRBJ1-1, with 7 bases aligning to TRBD1. The germline CDR1 and CDR2 sequences are MGHRA and YSYEKL. With V trimmed by 0 bases and J by 3 bases, 4 bases remained unmatched. The CDR3 contains 15 residues. The CDR3 nucleotides are TGCGCCAGCAGCCAAGAGGTGACAGGGTACACTGAAGCTTTCTTT. It translates to CASSQEVTGYTEAFF.

The chain joins TRBV18 to TRBJ2-3; D is uncertain. CDR3 length equals 13 residues. Per the germline V gene, CDR1 is KGHSH and CDR2 is LQKENI. The V end lost 2 bases, the J end lost 0 bases, and 3 bases lay between the germline ends. The CDR3 DNA reads TGTGCCAGCTCACCAACTAGCACAGATACGCAGTATTTT. Protein: CASSPTSTDTQYF.

The V call is TRBV5-1, the J call TRBJ2-5; 14 bases fit TRBD2. After removal of 2 bases from V and 5 bases from J, the junction contained 11 bases not matched to a gene. The CDR3 runs to 18 residues. Germline CDR1 reads SGHRS; CDR2 reads YFSETQ. The DNA of the CDR3 is TGCGCCAGCAGCTTAAGGACTAGCGGGAGGATAAGAATGGAGACCCAGTACTTC. Translating gives CASSLRTSGRIRMETQYF. The full variable domain, with the rest looked up from reference TRBV5-1 and TRBJ2-5, is KAGVTQTPRYLIKTRGQQVTLSCSPISGHRSVSWYQQTPGQGLQFLFEYFSETQRNKGNFPGRFSGRQFSNSRSEMNVSTLELGDSALYLCASSLRTSGRIRMETQYFGPGTRLLVL.

On this clone: This likely reflects a read error, since a far larger clone is one base away. Other DNA sequences from this sample encode an identical CDR3 as well. J is TRBJ1-5 and V is TRBV19, with a possible D match to TRBD1 (6 bases). Trimming removed 4 bases from V and 5 bases from J, with 12 bases in between. Germline CDR1 is LNHDA and CDR2 is SQIVND (reference sequence). This CDR3 spans 14 amino acids. The CDR3 DNA is TGTGCCAGTAGTACACAGGGTGCCCATCAGCCCCAGCATTTT. It yields the protein CASSTQGAHQPQHF.

This clone was picked up one time. A far larger clone is one base from this, pointing to a likely read error. The chain has TRBV28 and TRBJ1-5, with a tentative D call TRBD1 (5 bases). Germline V lookup: CDR1 MDHEN, CDR2 SYDVKM. The CDR3 sequence is 16 residues long. The CDR3 sequence is CASSYVGGYSNQHQHF. The CDR3 coding sequence is TGTGCCAGCAGTTATGTTGGGGGATATAGCAATCAGCACCAGCATTTT.

In the case of this clone: Since a far larger clone is one base different, this is likely a read error. V usage is TRBV2 and J usage is TRBJ2-3; 7 bases line up with TRBD1. The CDR3 has 12 residues. Germline V lookup: CDR1 SNHLY, CDR2 FYNNEI. After removal of 8 bases from V and 5 bases from J, the junction contained 4 bases not matched to a gene. The CDR3 is CASDRVQDTQYF. The CDR3 DNA follows: TGTGCCAGCGACAGGGTACAAGATACGCAGTATTTT.

As concerns this clone: Other DNA sequences in this specimen translate into the identical CDR3. The V and J genes are TRBV5-1 and TRBJ2-7, with 8 bases lining up with TRBD2. The CDR3 is 14 amino acids. Germline CDR1 reads SGHRS; CDR2 reads YFSETQ. J was trimmed by 0 bases and V by 4 bases; bases with no gene match: 3. The CDR3 spells CASSPGTSSYEQYF. DNA of the CDR3: TGCGCCAGCAGCCCCGGGACTAGCTCCTACGAGCAGTACTTC.

Note on this clone: A much larger clonotype is one base distant, so this may be a read error. Other DNA sequences in the same sample also yield this CDR3. This chain connects TRBV27 to TRBJ2-2; 7 bases fit TRBD2. Germline V lookup: CDR1 MNHEY, CDR2 SMNVEV (reference sequence). This CDR3 region has 18 residues. The CDR3 sequence is CASSLSGLADLNTGELFF. The CDR3 coding sequence is TGCGCCAGCAGTCTCTCGGGGCTAGCGGACTTAAACACCGGGGAGCTGTTTTTT.